This TCR beta chain was identified during a study of OX40 agonist ivuxolimab in advanced cancers. Assay used: immunoSEQ multiplex PCR; TCRdb lists only in-frame clones, some missing. Among around 18,000 clones listed, approximately 87% were seen once. The source was CD4+ or CD8+ T cells sorted from blood, collected in a trial of the OX40 agonist ivuxolimab. This TCR derives from an adult with an advanced solid tumor such as melanoma, head and neck, liver or kidney cancer.

This CDR3 is CASSLGGDTQYF. As DNA, the CDR3 is TGTGCCAGCAGTTTAGGCGGGGATACGCAGTATTTT. The chain joins TRBV28 to TRBJ2-3; D is possibly TRBD2 (5 bases). Trimming cost V 2 bases and J 6 bases, with 6 bases left between them. This CDR3 is built from 12 residues. Germline CDR1 MDHEN, CDR2 SYDVKM.